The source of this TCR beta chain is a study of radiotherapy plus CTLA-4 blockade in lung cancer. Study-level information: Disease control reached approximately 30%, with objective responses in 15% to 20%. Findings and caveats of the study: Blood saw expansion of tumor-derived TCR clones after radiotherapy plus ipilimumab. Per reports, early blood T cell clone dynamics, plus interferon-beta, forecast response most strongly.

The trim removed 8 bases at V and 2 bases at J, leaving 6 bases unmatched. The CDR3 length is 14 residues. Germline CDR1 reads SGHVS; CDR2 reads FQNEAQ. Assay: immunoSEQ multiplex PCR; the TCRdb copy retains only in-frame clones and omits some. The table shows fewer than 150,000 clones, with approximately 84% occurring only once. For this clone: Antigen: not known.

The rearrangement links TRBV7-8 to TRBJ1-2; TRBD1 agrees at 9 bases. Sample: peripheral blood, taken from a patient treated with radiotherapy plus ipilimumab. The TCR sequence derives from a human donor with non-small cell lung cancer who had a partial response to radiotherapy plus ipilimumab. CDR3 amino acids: CASQAGTGNYGYTF. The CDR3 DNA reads TGTGCCAGCCAGGCCGGGACAGGGAACTATGGCTACACCTTC.